The clone carrying this T cell receptor beta chain showed up just a few times. Its antigen is unknown. This specimen comes from a study of blood T cells in healthy people across ages. General study results and limits: When one million T cells were used, diversity estimates were thought to be underestimates.

PBMCs numbering at least 6 million were isolated per sample. The germline V gene has CDR1 MNHEY and CDR2 SVGAGI. V lost 6 bases to trimming and J lost 8 bases; unmatched junction nucleotides: 12. The length of the CDR3 is 16 residues. With a J-beta primer mix and a sample-barcoded 5' primer, a second PCR ran about 6 to 11 cycles. Every single cDNA molecule received a tag from a template-switch adaptor with 12 random nucleotides. TCRdb ran MiXCR on the 5' RACE reads and lists one entry per CDR3 protein. The sample has around 750,000 distinct CDR3 sequences, around half seen once. V gene TRBV6-5 combines with J gene TRBJ2-1; 11 nucleotides line up with TRBD2. The sequenced sample was blood. This sequence was found in a man at least 80 years old in good health. The CDR3 here is CASSASTSGSVDEQFF. DNA of the CDR3: TGTGCCAGCAGCGCCTCCACTAGCGGGAGTGTCGATGAGCAGTTCTTC.